These T cell receptor beta chains were read from a single sample in a study of T cell responses to AZD1222 COVID-19 vaccine. TCRdb's copy holds only in-frame clones and misses some; the assay was immunoSEQ multiplex PCR. The sample holds more than 70,000 clones, 65% to 90% seen once. The source material was peripheral blood, sampled on day 0 of AZD1222 vaccination. Every receptor here comes from an adult in good health. CDR3s include the opening cysteine and the closing phenylalanine or tryptophan. D genes are given only for firm matches. Clone size is shown for a subset of rows, as once, few, many or a class of expanded clone.

size: .; J: TRBJ2-7; V: TRBV7-2; D: .; DNA: TGTGCCAGCAGCTTAGTTAGTAGCGTCTACGAGCAGTACTTC; CDR3: CASSLVSSVYEQYF
size: once; J: TRBJ2-1; V: TRBV5-1; D: .; DNA: TGCGCCAGCAGCTTTTACAATGAGCAGTTCTTC; CDR3: CASSFYNEQFF
size: .; J: TRBJ1-1; V: TRBV18; D: .; DNA: TGTGCCACCGATCCGGGGGGGGCTATCACTGAAGCTTTCTTT; CDR3: CATDPGGAITEAFF
size: .; J: TRBJ1-4; V: TRBV28; D: TRBD1; DNA: TGTGCCAGCAGACGGGGACAGGGGGCGGCTAATGAAAAACTGTTTTTT; CDR3: CASRRGQGAANEKLFF
size: few; J: TRBJ1-4; V: TRBV7-9; D: TRBD1; DNA: TGTGCCAGCAGTTCGGGACAGGTGCACGAAAAACTGTTTTTT; CDR3: CASSSGQVHEKLFF
size: once; J: TRBJ2-2; V: TRBV11-3; D: .; DNA: TGTGCCAGCAGCTTAGCCCCAATGGACGGGGAGCTGTTTTTT; CDR3: CASSLAPMDGELFF
size: .; J: TRBJ1-5; V: TRBV2; D: TRBD1; DNA: TGTGCCAGCAGGCGGACAGGGTTTCAGCCCCAGCATTTT; CDR3: CASRRTGFQPQHF
size: .; J: TRBJ1-5; V: TRBV30; D: .; DNA: TGTGCCTGGAGTTTAGGGGACAATCAGCCCCAGCATTTT; CDR3: CAWSLGDNQPQHF
size: .; J: TRBJ1-5; V: TRBV19; D: .; DNA: TGTGCCAGTAGTCCTCAGGTCTCGAATCAGCCCCAGCATTTT; CDR3: CASSPQVSNQPQHF
size: .; J: TRBJ2-1; V: TRBV7-2; D: .; DNA: TGTGCCAGCAGCTTAAACTCGGGAAGAGGCGATGAGCAGTTCTTC; CDR3: CASSLNSGRGDEQFF
size: .; J: TRBJ2-1; V: TRBV9; D: TRBD2; DNA: TGTGCCAGCAGCGCCGGGACTAGCTCCTACAATGAGCAGTTCTTC; CDR3: CASSAGTSSYNEQFF
size: .; J: TRBJ1-3; V: TRBV7-2; D: TRBD1; DNA: TGTGCCAGCAGCTGGACAGGTTCTGGAAACACCATATATTTT; CDR3: CASSWTGSGNTIYF
size: few; J: TRBJ2-1; V: TRBV3-1/TRBV3-2; D: .; DNA: TGTGCCAGCAGCCAAGCCGGACTAACCTCTTCCTACAATGAGCAGTTCTTC; CDR3: CASSQAGLTSSYNEQFF
size: .; J: TRBJ1-1; V: TRBV5-8; D: .; DNA: TGTGCCAGCAGCTTGGGGGGCTGGTCGAACACTGAAGCTTTCTTT; CDR3: CASSLGGWSNTEAFF
size: few; J: TRBJ2-7; V: TRBV7-2; D: TRBD1; DNA: TGTGCCAGCAGCCCCGGGACAGTTCCCTACGAGCAGTACTTC; CDR3: CASSPGTVPYEQYF
size: .; J: TRBJ2-7; V: TRBV7-2; D: .; DNA: TGTGCCAGCAGCTTAGATTCCGACAGGCTTAGCTCCTACGAGCAGTACTTC; CDR3: CASSLDSDRLSSYEQYF
size: .; J: TRBJ2-3; V: TRBV27; D: TRBD2; DNA: TGTGCCAGCAGTTTTGCGGGGGTCAGGGCAGATACGCAGTATTTT; CDR3: CASSFAGVRADTQYF
size: .; J: TRBJ2-7; V: TRBV28; D: TRBD2; DNA: TGTGCCAGCAGTTTTGAAGCGGGAGGCCATTTTTCCTACGAGCAGTACTTC; CDR3: CASSFEAGGHFSYEQYF
size: .; J: TRBJ1-2; V: TRBV25-1; D: .; DNA: TGTGCCAGCAGCACAGGGTTCCATGGCTACACCTTC; CDR3: CASSTGFHGYTF
size: .; J: TRBJ1-2; V: TRBV28; D: .; DNA: TGTGCCAGCCGCACTACCGGAGGGGTCTGGGGCTACACCTTC; CDR3: CASRTTGGVWGYTF
size: .; J: TRBJ2-7; V: TRBV7-9; D: TRBD2; DNA: TGTGCCAGCGTACCTTCGAGACTAGCGGTGTACGAGCAGTACTTC; CDR3: CASVPSRLAVYEQYF
size: .; J: TRBJ1-1; V: TRBV5-5; D: TRBD1; DNA: TGTGCCAGCAGCTTGGTTACAGGGGACACTGAAGCTTTCTTT; CDR3: CASSLVTGDTEAFF